The 20 T cell receptor beta chains reported below all come from one sample, sequenced in a study of cytomegalovirus exposure and HLA in healthy donors. The PCR ran on 60 Vbeta and 13 Jbeta primers. This table comes from immunoSEQ multiplex PCR, and its TCRdb copy is limited to in-frame clones, with some not included. The sample has around 93,000 clones; less than 80% are singletons. The sequenced sample was PBMCs. Receptors were obtained from a woman between 35 and 50 years old in good health and CMV-seronegative.

This clone was detected only once. The genes are TRBV4-1 and TRBJ1-5, with 8 positions matching TRBD1. V was pared by 1 base and J by 1 base, with 9 bases of the junction left unmatched. CDR1 is MGHRA and CDR2 is YSYEKL in the germline V gene. The CDR3 totals 18 residues. The CDR3 reads CASSQVGQGGVSNQPQHF. In DNA form, the CDR3 reads TGCGCCAGCAGCCAAGTAGGACAGGGTGGGGTAAGCAATCAGCCCCAGCATTTT.

V is TRBV7-8 and J is TRBJ2-1, with 11 bases matching TRBD2. The CDR3 contains 16 residues. Trimming removed 0 bases from V and 9 bases from J; junction bases left unmatched: 7. The germline V gene encodes CDR1 SGHVS and CDR2 FQNEAQ. This chain's CDR3 is CASSLAELAGVFEQFF. The CDR3 region has the DNA TGTGCCAGCAGCTTAGCCGAACTAGCGGGAGTTTTTGAGCAGTTCTTC.

This clone was seen a few times. J is TRBJ1-4 and V is TRBV2, with a possible D match to TRBD1 (6 bases). The CDR3 is made up of 15 amino acids. The ends were cut back, 3 bases at V and 3 bases at J, with 11 bases in the middle. CDR1 is SNHLY and CDR2 is FYNNEI in the germline V gene. The CDR3 region is CASSDPWGPNEKLFF. CDR3 nucleotides: TGTGCCAGCAGTGACCCTTGGGGGCCTAATGAAAAACTGTTTTTT. Based on the CDR3 plus reference TRBV2 and TRBJ1-4, the full variable domain is EPEVTQTPSHQVTQMGQEVILRCVPISNHLYFYWYRQILGQKVEFLVSFYNNEISEKSEIFDDQFSVERPDGSNFTLKIRSTKLEDSAMYFCASSDPWGPNEKLFFGSGTQLSVL.

V gene TRBV19 combines with J gene TRBJ1-1; D is uncertain. Germline V lookup: CDR1 LNHDA, CDR2 SQIVND (reference sequence). The CDR3 runs 18 residues. Between the trimmed V and J ends, which lost 4 bases and 0 bases, there was a span of 21 bases. The CDR3 spells CASSNAGFGGRVNTEAFF. The CDR3 DNA is TGTGCCAGTAGTAATGCAGGATTCGGCGGGAGGGTGAACACTGAAGCTTTCTTT. Looking up the rest from reference TRBV19 and TRBJ1-1 gives the full variable domain: DGGITQSPKYLFRKEGQNVTLSCEQNLNHDAMYWYRQDPGQGLRLIYYSQIVNDFQKGDIAEGYSVSREKKESFPLTVTSAQKNPTAFYLCASSNAGFGGRVNTEAFFGQGTRLTVV.

The rearrangement joins TRBV21-1 to TRBJ2-7; the DNA was not used to check the table's D call, TRBD1. TRBV21-1 is annotated as a pseudogene. The CDR3 sequence is 13 residues long. The CDR3 reads CASTDRARHEQYF. The CDR3, as DNA: TGTGCCAGCACGGACAGGGCCCGCCACGAGCAGTACTTC.

V usage is TRBV7-2 and J usage is TRBJ1-2, with no clear D. Deletions cut 8 bases from V and 4 bases from J, with 11 bases between. The germline V gene has CDR1 SGHTA and CDR2 FQGNSA. The CDR3 extends over 12 amino acids. In nucleotides, the CDR3 is TGTGCCAGCTCCCTGGGCTCCTATGGCTACACCTTC. As protein: CASSLGSYGYTF.

The genes are TRBV5-1 and TRBJ2-5, with 7 nucleotides matching TRBD1. Germline values: CDR1 SGHRS, CDR2 YFSETQ. This CDR3 is built from 13 residues. The V segment lost 3 bases and the J segment 3 bases; nucleotides outside the gene matches: 2. The CDR3, as DNA: TGCGCCAGCAGCTGGACAGGAGAAGAGACCCAGTACTTC. Amino acid sequence: CASSWTGEETQYF.

V is TRBV5-4 and J is TRBJ1-1, with 8 bases lining up with TRBD1. J was trimmed by 5 bases and V by 3 bases; bases with no gene match: 3. In germline, CDR1 is SGHNT, CDR2 YYREEE (reference sequence). CDR3 size: 13 residues. The CDR3 region has the DNA TGTGCCAGCAGCTCAGGGGGCAGGACTGAAGCTTTCTTT. This encodes CASSSGGRTEAFF.

This rearrangement joins TRBV7-6 to TRBJ1-5; weak D call: TRBD1 (5 bases). CDR1 and CDR2 (germline): SGHVS, FNYEAQ. V was shortened by 5 bases and J by 4 bases, with 21 bases between the two germline ends. The CDR3 contains 17 residues. This CDR3 reads CASSPLGGTDPNQPQHF. As DNA, the CDR3 is TGTGCCAGCAGCCCTCTGGGTGGGACTGATCCAAATCAGCCCCAGCATTTT.

The rearrangement links TRBV5-6 to TRBJ2-1, with D possibly matching TRBD1 (5 bases). V was pared by 1 base and J by 10 bases, with 15 bases between. CDR1 SGHDT and CDR2 YYEEEE come from the germline V gene. The CDR3 spans 14 residues. The DNA of the CDR3 is TGTGCCAGCAGCTTGCCAACAGGTTCTGTGGAGCAGTTCTTC. As protein: CASSLPTGSVEQFF.

The rearrangement links TRBV5-4 to TRBJ2-2, with TRBD2 identical over 7 bases. Germline V gives CDR1 SGHNT, CDR2 YYREEE (reference sequence). The CDR3 runs 16 residues. V was clipped by 1 base and J by 6 bases; unmatched bases: 9. The DNA for the CDR3 is TGTGCCAGCAGCTTGTGGGGAATGGCGGGAGCCGGGGAGCTGTTTTTT. It codes for CASSLWGMAGAGELFF.

The chain uses TRBV4-1 and TRBJ2-1; 8 bases match TRBD2. With 2 bases clipped from V and 2 bases from J, the junction kept 8 bases outside the gene matches. CDR1 and CDR2 from the germline V gene are MGHRA and YSYEKL. The CDR3 sequence is 17 residues long. CDR3 residues: CASSQISTSGAYNEQFF. The CDR3 DNA reads TGCGCCAGCAGCCAAATTTCCACTAGCGGAGCCTACAATGAGCAGTTCTTC.

The chain combines TRBV10-3 with TRBJ2-3; 7 nucleotides agree with TRBD2. The length of the CDR3 is 15 residues. The ends lost 6 bases at V and 3 bases at J; junction bases unmatched: 9. Germline loops: CDR1 ENHRY, CDR2 SYGVKD. The CDR3 sequence is CAIRGGEGRTDTQYF. The DNA of the CDR3 is TGTGCCATCAGGGGGGGGGAGGGCCGTACAGATACGCAGTATTTT.

The chain recombines TRBV28 with TRBJ2-1, with D maybe TRBD2 (6 bases). The CDR3 is 18 residues long. Germline CDR1 is MDHEN and CDR2 is SYDVKM. Trimming cost V 4 bases and J 1 base, with 20 bases left between them. The CDR3 DNA is TGTGCCAGCAGTTCTTCCTCCTCTACCGGAGGGTCCTACAATGAGCAGTTCTTC. Amino acids: CASSSSSSTGGSYNEQFF.

The V call is TRBV6-6, the J call TRBJ1-2; 8 nucleotides match TRBD1. This CDR3 has 14 amino acids. The V gene's germline CDR1 is MNHNY and CDR2 SVGAGI (reference sequence). V lost 6 bases to trimming and J lost 4 bases; unmatched junction nucleotides: 7. DNA for the CDR3: TGTGCCAGCAGGCGAGCAGGGGGCTCCTATGGCTACACCTTC. Its protein product is CASRRAGGSYGYTF.

This clone was counted a single time. The rearrangement links TRBV2 to TRBJ1-6, with a weak D call TRBD1 (5 bases). Germline CDR1 is SNHLY and CDR2 is FYNNEI. V shed 4 bases and J shed 8 bases, with 12 bases lying between them. CDR3 length: 14 residues. In DNA form, the CDR3 reads TGTGCCAGCAGTGGGGGGAGGTTGGATTCACCCCTCCACTTT. The encoded protein is CASSGGRLDSPLHF.

The chain recombines TRBV5-4 with TRBJ1-2; D is undetermined. CDR3 length: 12 amino acids. V was pared by 6 bases and J by 2 bases, with 8 bases between. Germline CDR1 reads SGHNT; CDR2 reads YYREEE (reference sequence). The CDR3 nucleotides read TGTGCCAGCACCATGTCCAACTATGGCTACACCTTC. Translating it yields CASTMSNYGYTF.

The rearrangement links TRBV19 to TRBJ1-5, with D perhaps TRBD1 (6 bases). CDR3 length equals 14 residues. CDR1 and CDR2 from the germline V gene are LNHDA and SQIVND (reference sequence). V was trimmed by 4 bases and J by 1 base, leaving 8 bases between them. The CDR3 nucleotides are TGTGCCAGTAGTACAGGGGCCAGCAATCAGCCCCAGCATTTT. This translates into CASSTGASNQPQHF.

The chain has TRBV14 and TRBJ2-1, with 10 bases aligning to TRBD2. This CDR3 comprises 17 residues. The trim removed 0 bases at V and 9 bases at J, leaving 11 bases unmatched. Germline V gene sequence: CDR1 SGHDN, CDR2 FVKESK. The CDR3 nucleotides are TGTGCCAGCAGCCAAGATCGAGGGGGTCTAGCGGGAGTTGAGCAGTTCTTC. Translating gives CASSQDRGGLAGVEQFF. Using reference TRBV14 and TRBJ2-1 for the parts outside the CDR3, the full variable domain is EAGVTQFPSHSVIEKGQTVTLRCDPISGHDNLYWYRRVMGKEIKFLLHFVKESKQDESGMPNNRFLAERTGGTYSTLKVQPAELEDSGVYFCASSQDRGGLAGVEQFFGPGTRLTVL.

The CDR3 DNA is TGTGCCAGCAGTTTATGGTTGGCGGGAGGCTCGAATGAGCAGTTCTTC. It translates to CASSLWLAGGSNEQFF. This rearrangement joins TRBV27 to TRBJ2-1, with 8 bases matching TRBD2. The CDR3 runs 16 residues. After removal of 1 base from V and 7 bases from J, the junction contained 9 bases not matched to a gene. The germline CDR1 and CDR2 sequences are MNHEY and SMNVEV (reference sequence).